Below are 15 T cell receptor beta chains sequenced from a single sample in a study of shared clonotypes between healthy human individuals. The assay was immunoSEQ multiplex PCR, and TCRdb's table has in-frame clones only and misses some. The repertoire holds roughly 2 million clones, with roughly 94% as singletons. Material for sequencing was naive CD4+ T cells sorted from blood. Subset indicated: CD45RA+ positively selected. All receptors come from a young man in good health.

The chain is built from TRBV7-9 and TRBJ1-2; 8 bases align to TRBD1. The CDR3 extends over 15 amino acids. J was trimmed by 6 bases and V by 5 bases; bases with no gene match: 11. The germline CDR1 and CDR2 sequences are SEHNR and FQNEAQ (reference sequence). In DNA, the CDR3 is TGTGCCAGCAGCCTGCGGCAGGGGGCGATCGATGGCTACACCTTC. The encoded protein is CASSLRQGAIDGYTF.

The chain joins TRBV4-1 to TRBJ2-3; D remains ambiguous. Per the germline V gene, CDR1 is MGHRA and CDR2 is YSYEKL. This CDR3 has 17 residues. Trimming removed 4 bases from V and 5 bases from J, with 22 bases in between. CDR3 amino acids: CASSRGSWGGSLDTQYF. CDR3 bases: TGCGCCAGCAGCCGTGGCTCTTGGGGTGGATCTCTAGATACGCAGTATTTT.

The J gene is TRBJ1-2, the V gene TRBV5-1; D is perhaps TRBD1 (6 bases). The CDR3 covers 14 residues. With 4 bases removed from V and 10 bases from J, the gap between germline ends came to 20 bases. CDR1 SGHRS and CDR2 YFSETQ come from the germline V gene. The CDR3, as DNA: TGCGCCAGCAGCCTCCGGACAGACTTAAATGACTACACCTTC. It encodes CASSLRTDLNDYTF.

The chain employs TRBV10-3 and TRBJ2-7, with D tentatively TRBD1 (6 bases). CDR1 and CDR2 from the germline V gene are ENHRY and SYGVKD. This CDR3 has 17 amino acids. Trimming stripped 4 bases from V and 5 bases from J, with 24 bases between. The CDR3: CAISGSLGEPGVHEQYF. DNA of the CDR3: TGTGCCATCAGTGGAAGCCTAGGAGAACCAGGGGTCCACGAGCAGTACTTC.

The V call is TRBV6-5, the J call TRBJ2-7; 10 bases align to TRBD2. Trimming took 0 bases from V and 7 from J; bases not matched to a gene: 3. Germline V gene sequence: CDR1 MNHEY, CDR2 SVGAGI. This CDR3 region has 14 residues. The CDR3 reads CASSYSGLAKEQYF. The CDR3 region has the DNA TGTGCCAGCAGTTACTCGGGACTAGCGAAGGAGCAGTACTTC.

The chain links TRBV18 to TRBJ2-3, with D possibly TRBD1 on 5 matching bases. Looked up from germline, CDR1 is KGHSH and CDR2 is LQKENI. The CDR3 totals 13 residues. The ends were cut back, 3 bases at V and 4 bases at J, with 8 bases in the middle. CDR3 bases: TGTGCCAGCTCACCTACGACAGCAGATACGCAGTATTTT. This translates into CASSPTTADTQYF.

The chain employs TRBV5-1 and TRBJ2-3; the match to TRBD1 covers 7 bases. Per the germline V gene, CDR1 is SGHRS and CDR2 is YFSETQ. V gave up 2 bases and J gave up 0 bases; unmatched junction bases: 3. The CDR3 is 15 amino acids. The CDR3 loop reads CASSFDRESTDTQYF. CDR3 DNA: TGCGCCAGCAGCTTCGACAGGGAGAGCACAGATACGCAGTATTTT.

This sequence joins TRBV11-2 and TRBJ2-2; 12 positions agree with TRBD1. V lost 5 bases and J lost 3; bases outside the gene matches: 4. CDR3 size: 16 residues. Germline V lookup: CDR1 SGHAT, CDR2 FQNNGV. CDR3 protein: CASSPGTGGYTGELFF. DNA for the CDR3: TGTGCCAGCAGCCCCGGGACAGGGGGCTACACCGGGGAGCTGTTTTTT. The full variable domain, in which reference TRBV11-2 and TRBJ2-2 provide the parts outside the CDR3, is EAGVAQSPRYKIIEKRQSVAFWCNPISGHATLYWYQQILGQGPKLLIQFQNNGVVDDSQLPKDRFSAERLKGVDSTLKIQPAKLEDSAVYLCASSPGTGGYTGELFFGEGSRLTVL.

The chain's CDR3 is CASSRTSNSGNTIYF. The CDR3 DNA follows: TGTGCCAGCAGTCGGACATCAAACTCTGGAAACACCATATATTTT. This chain uses TRBV6-5 with TRBJ1-3, with a weak D call TRBD1 (5 bases). V lost 5 bases and J lost 0, with 11 bases in between. CDR1 is MNHEY, CDR2 SVGAGI, per germline. CDR3 length: 15 amino acids.

This clone was detected only a few times. The V gene is TRBV28, the J gene TRBJ1-5; D is perhaps TRBD1 (5 bases). This CDR3 region has 13 residues. Trimming left V 6 bases short and J 3 bases short, with 9 bases between. The germline gives CDR1 MDHEN, CDR2 SYDVKM. The CDR3 region is CASRTVTNQPQHF. CDR3 sequence (DNA): TGTGCCAGCAGGACAGTTACCAATCAGCCCCAGCATTTT.

The chain joins TRBV4-1 to TRBJ2-1, with D hard to call. The V gene lost 4 bases and the J gene lost 3 bases, with 13 bases spanning the gap. Germline V gives CDR1 MGHRA, CDR2 YSYEKL. There are 15 residues in the CDR3. In DNA, the CDR3 is TGCGCCAGCAGCCGCCCCCCTAATCTCTACAATGAGCAGTTCTTC. Encoded protein: CASSRPPNLYNEQFF.

This chain joins TRBV5-6 and TRBJ2-1; 8 nucleotides match TRBD2. The CDR3 sequence is 13 residues long. CDR1 and CDR2 (germline): SGHDT, YYEEEE. J was trimmed by 6 bases and V by 4 bases; bases with no gene match: 3. The CDR3 nucleotides are TGTGCCAGCAGCCCTGGACTAGCCAATGAGCAGTTCTTC. Its translation is CASSPGLANEQFF.

The gene calls are TRBV6-6 and TRBJ1-1; D unresolved. This CDR3 has 14 amino acids. Germline loops: CDR1 MNHNY, CDR2 SVGAGI (reference sequence). The V gene lost 0 bases and the J gene lost 1 base, with 6 bases spanning the gap. The DNA for the CDR3 is TGTGCCAGCAGTTACTCGAATACGAACACTGAAGCTTTCTTT. Translated: CASSYSNTNTEAFF.

The chain has TRBV28 and TRBJ1-2, with a tentative D call TRBD1 (6 bases). Germline CDR1 reads MDHEN; CDR2 reads SYDVKM. CDR3 length: 16 residues. Trimming stripped 6 bases from V and 5 bases from J, with 22 bases between. The CDR3 DNA reads TGTGCCAGCAGCTTCCCTCGGGGGGCAACGACGTATGGCTACACCTTC. Amino acids: CASSFPRGATTYGYTF.

This rearrangement joins TRBV14 to TRBJ2-5; 9 nucleotides line up with TRBD1. V was pared by 1 base and J by 6 bases, with 6 bases of the junction left unmatched. This CDR3 has 15 amino acids. Germline V gene data show CDR1 as SGHDN and CDR2 as FVKESK. CDR3 sequence (DNA): TGTGCCAGCAGCCAAGCCAACAGGGGGCGGCAGACCCAGTACTTC. It translates to CASSQANRGRQTQYF.